This T cell receptor (beta chain) originates from a study of blood T cell repertoires in COVID-19. Germline CDR1 reads KGHDR; CDR2 reads SFDVKD. The CDR3 totals 15 residues. V shed 3 bases and J shed 7 bases, with 15 bases lying between them. A Seattle source enrolled patients during active infection and followed them longitudinally. Produced via immunoSEQ multiplex PCR; TCRdb's table is partial and in-frame only. The sample includes fewer than 200,000 clones, about four fifths of them seen just once. The rearrangement joins TRBV24-1 to TRBJ1-5; weak D call: TRBD1 (5 bases). Sequencing was done on a sample of peripheral blood. The clonotype comes from a woman older than 75 with COVID-19, enrolled during active disease. CDR3 amino acids: CATSDPRQGGQPQHF. The CDR3 region has the DNA TGTGCCACCAGTGATCCCCGGCAGGGTGGACAGCCCCAGCATTTT.